These T cell receptor beta chains were read from a single sample in a study of blood T cell repertoires in COVID-19. Sequencing was performed with immunoSEQ multiplex PCR; in TCRdb, only in-frame clones are kept and a portion is missing. This table has 250,000 or so clones, roughly 84% appearing once. Sequencing was carried out using peripheral blood. These receptors originate from a woman in her 40s who had recovered from COVID-19. CDR3s include the opening cysteine and the closing phenylalanine or tryptophan.

j_gene | v_gene | CDR3aa
TRBJ1-5 | TRBV18 | CASSPRDSKSQPQHF
TRBJ1-5 | TRBV28 | CASSRDRGNQPQHF
TRBJ1-4 | TRBV7-2 | CASSMLGREKLFF
TRBJ2-2 | TRBV11-2 | CASSPYRPRTAYTGELFF
TRBJ2-2 | TRBV2 | CASSLGGGTGELFF
TRBJ2-1 | TRBV10-3 | CAIRWASGYNEQFF
TRBJ1-2 | TRBV6-1 | CASSEALEAYGYTF
TRBJ2-7 | TRBV28 | CASSFGGQRPYEQYF
TRBJ2-1 | TRBV18 | CASTGQKAYNEQFF
TRBJ1-6 | TRBV14 | CASSPRTDSPLHF
TRBJ1-5 | TRBV24-1 | CATSDSTAGGANQPQHF